This T cell receptor (beta chain) comes out of a study of cytomegalovirus exposure and HLA in healthy donors. Study-wide results and limits: Excluded were some V segments that proved indistinguishable, including TRBV6-2 and TRBV6-3. When a later analysis was performed, an Asian-associated ancestry cluster reportedly had fewer N-insertions than the approximately 690-donor mean.

The CDR3 totals 15 residues. Germline V gene lookup returns CDR1 SEHNR and CDR2 FQNEAQ (reference sequence). V shed 3 bases and J 5 bases; nucleotides not matched to a gene: 6. Of note for this clone: The antigen is not known.

The PCR made use of 60 Vbeta and 13 Jbeta primers. TCRdb keeps only in-frame clones here, not all; method: immunoSEQ multiplex PCR. The repertoire includes roughly 200,000 clones, 75% to 80% of them detected once, and roughly 3% sits in the top ten. The specimen was PBMCs. The chain joins TRBV7-9 to TRBJ2-5; 10 nucleotides match TRBD2. This clonotype was obtained from a female donor in good health and CMV-seronegative. CDR3 in amino acids: CASSFSGGAKETQYF. The CDR3 DNA reads as TGTGCCAGCAGCTTCAGCGGGGGGGCGAAGGAGACCCAGTACTTC.